This TCR beta chain was obtained from a study of radiotherapy plus CTLA-4 blockade in lung cancer (dated by TCRdb to 2017 to 2018). Background on the whole study: Objective responses were observed in 18% of enrolled patients, and disease control was achieved in 31%.

This clone has only a few counts. Its antigen target is currently unknown. Per-nucleotide qualities are absent, and no much larger clonotype sits a single base away. The CDR3 contains 14 residues, cysteine and phenylalanine counted. Just CDR3 DNA is preserved here, 42 bases in frame from base 1. V and J lose 4 bases and 5 bases, and a span of 14 bases separates them. Based on the germline V gene, the CDR1 and CDR2 sequences are LGHNA and YSLEER. The study evaluated CTLA-4 blockade (ipilimumab) given together with focal radiation therapy in patients who had chemo-refractory metastatic non-small-cell lung cancer. Libraries were prepared through the immunoSEQ multiplex PCR assay. What TCRdb holds here is the immuneACCESS table cut down to in-frame rearrangements. Part of the clones is not present; checked against another copy, under half of the missing clones reflect an unresolved V gene, and the others are unexplained. The table for this sample lists 80,000 to 100,000 clones; about four fifths of them were counted only once. Of the sample, around 2.8% falls within the top ten clones.

The research as a whole found: TCR clones derived from tumors expanded in peripheral blood after treatment with radiotherapy and ipilimumab. Early dynamic changes in blood T cell clones, together with increased serum interferon-beta after radiation, were reported as the strongest predictors of response.

The input for sequencing was peripheral blood, taken from a patient treated with radiotherapy plus ipilimumab. The sequence links TRBV4-3 to TRBJ1-2; the D gene is possibly TRBD1, with 6 bases matching. The source is a human donor with non-small cell lung cancer who had a partial response to radiotherapy plus ipilimumab. Some clones in this sample may be carry-over from other donors' samples. The sequenced DNA: TGCGCCAGCAGCCCTCTTGGGGGCCCGTATGGCTACACCTTC. Its coded protein is CASSPLGGPYGYTF.